This T cell receptor beta chain was captured by sequencing in a study of T cells after yellow fever vaccination. Study-wide background: Fractions of low cell number were prepared using SMART-Seq v4 Ultra Low Input.

This clonotype was counted between two and nine times. J gave up 5 bases and V 0 bases, and 4 bases lay outside the gene matches. Germline V gene lookup returns CDR1 SGHRS and CDR2 YFSETQ. The CDR3 contains 14 residues. From the 5' RACE reads, TCRdb called clonotypes with MiXCR, one entry per CDR3 protein. This table has some 300,000 distinct CDR3 sequences, about 10% appearing once. This chain joins TRBV5-1 and TRBJ2-7, with TRBD1 matching over 8 bases. Specimen: CD4+ T cells sorted from PBMCs, collected 45 days after the yellow fever booster vaccination. The sequence was obtained from a man aged 18-30 years who received the YFV17D yellow fever vaccine. CDR3 sequence: CASSLGTGLDEQYF. The CDR3 coding sequence is TGCGCCAGCAGCTTGGGGACAGGGTTGGACGAGCAGTACTTC. The whole variable domain, filled in from reference TRBV5-1 and TRBJ2-7, reads KAGVTQTPRYLIKTRGQQVTLSCSPISGHRSVSWYQQTPGQGLQFLFEYFSETQRNKGNFPGRFSGRQFSNSRSEMNVSTLELGDSALYLCASSLGTGLDEQYFGPGTRLTVT.